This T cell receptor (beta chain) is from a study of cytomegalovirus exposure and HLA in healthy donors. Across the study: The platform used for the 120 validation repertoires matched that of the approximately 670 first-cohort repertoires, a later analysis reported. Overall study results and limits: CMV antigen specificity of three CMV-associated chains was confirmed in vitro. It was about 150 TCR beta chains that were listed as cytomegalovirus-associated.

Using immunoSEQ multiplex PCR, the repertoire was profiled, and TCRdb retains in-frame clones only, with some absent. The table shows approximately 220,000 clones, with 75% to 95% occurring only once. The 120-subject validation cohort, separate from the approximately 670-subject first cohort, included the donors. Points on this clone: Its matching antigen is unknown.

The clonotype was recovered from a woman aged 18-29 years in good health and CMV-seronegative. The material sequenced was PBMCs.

The chain's CDR3 is CASSRAASTDTQYF. Here the CDR3 DNA reads TGTGCCAGCAGTCGAGCGGCTAGCACAGATACGCAGTATTTT. The V gene is TRBV27, the J gene TRBJ2-3; weak D call: TRBD2 (5 bases). Germline V gene data show CDR1 as MNHEY and CDR2 as SMNVEV (reference sequence). The CDR3 totals 14 residues. The V and J ends lost 5 bases and 0 bases respectively, with 9 bases between them.